Described below is a single TCR beta chain sequence and its context. Repertoires were generated with immunoSEQ multiplex PCR, while TCRdb's copy carries only in-frame clones and drops some. The sample has approximately 120,000 clones, over 85% seen once. This sample is part of a study of T cell responses to AZD1222 COVID-19 vaccine. Per germline, CDR1 LNHDA and CDR2 SQIVND (reference sequence). This CDR3 has 13 amino acids. The ends were cut back, 3 bases at V and 7 bases at J, with 10 bases in the middle. V gene TRBV19 combines with J gene TRBJ1-5, with unresolved D. The input for sequencing was peripheral blood, taken on day 0 of AZD1222 vaccination. The origin of this receptor is an adult in good health. The CDR3, as DNA: TGTGCCAGTAGTATCAGGCTCAGACAGCCCCAGCATTTT. It yields the protein CASSIRLRQPQHF.